This TCR beta chain is from a study of post-analysis software for immune sequencing data (dated by TCRdb to between 2015 and 2017). Background on the whole study: Recorded disease courses included relapsing-remitting, secondary progressive and progressive-relapsing multiple sclerosis, with some patients lacking subtype annotation. A subset of samples was prepared in parallel using single-end sample barcoding, then pooled and co-amplified after Illumina adapter ligation. The patient repertoires were compared against around 11 previously published healthy control repertoires obtained from donors aged about 6 to 25 years. On the study overall, not on this receptor specifically: Direct clustering with F measure revealed strong co-clustering of samples prepared in the same batch, which led to a batch-effect correction. The multiple sclerosis patient group was slightly younger than the control group. Significantly lower normalized Chao1 diversity was found in multiple sclerosis patients than in controls, suggesting substantial peripheral T-cell clonal expansion. Four to six TRBV segments, including TRBV5-6, TRBV5-1 and TRBV20-1, were significantly more frequent in patients than controls.

This clonotype was recorded many times. Its antigen target is currently unknown. No base qualities exist here, and no much larger clone lies one base off it. The germline V gene specifies SGDLS as CDR1 and YYNGEE as CDR2. The CDR3 sequence holds 16 residues, the cysteine and phenylalanine included. CDR3 DNA is the only sequence kept; it has 48 bases, read in frame from the first base. V was cut back by 5 bases and J by 5 bases, leaving a gap of 19 bases between them. To demonstrate the VDJtools post-analysis software, the study profiled TCR beta repertoires from the peripheral blood of 13 young patients with multiple sclerosis. The multiple sclerosis patients were children and adolescents ranging in age from 6 to 15 years. The library was obtained by PCR. Sequencing was performed on an Illumina HiSeq 2500. To reduce PCR and sequencing biases, unique molecular identifiers were incorporated into the TCR beta cDNA libraries. Roughly 0.5 million cDNA molecules were obtained per 1 to 10 million input T cells, so each molecule approximated one T cell. Patient libraries were prepared and sequenced with the same protocol used for the earlier healthy control dataset. Within a given batch, samples were prepared together, multiplexed and sequenced on the same HiSeq lane. As for the original processing: Raw barcoded reads were processed with MIGEC, discarding single-read molecular identifier groups before consensus assembly and CDR3 extraction. VDJtools was used for post-analysis of the clonotype tables, with diversity normalized by down-sampling every dataset to the smallest sample size. Repertoire overlap clustering matched CDR3 amino acid but not nucleotide sequences to correct batch-related cross-sample contamination. TCRdb trimmed the raw reads at Q25, called clones with MiXCR and kept productive beta chains. Rows with a matching CDR3 protein are joined into one entry that keeps the most common DNA and genes. It is TCRdb's table, rather than the study itself, that gives the V and J calls and clone size. The sample records 250,000 to 300,000 distinct CDR3 sequences, 30% to 45% of which are singletons. Together, the top ten hold less than 6% of the sample.

The sequence derives from a girl between 10 and 17 years old with multiple sclerosis. The V gene is TRBV9 and the J gene is TRBJ1-4; the D region possibly corresponds to TRBD1 (5 bases align). The sample consisted of blood. The DNA reads as follows: TGTGCCAGCAGTAAGTTGCCGGGACGGCAGAATGAAAAACTGTTTTTT. Translated, this gives CASSKLPGRQNEKLFF.